The 12 T cell receptor beta chains reported below all come from one sample, sequenced in a study of Ad26.COV2.S vaccination and SARS-CoV-2 variants. Repertoires were generated with immunoSEQ multiplex PCR, while TCRdb's copy carries only in-frame clones and drops some. The table records hundreds of thousands of clones, around 92% of them present only once. Described treatment: 19 received Ad26.COV2.S at low or high dose, single or two shots; 5 received placebo; per-sample allocation not given. All samples were drawn on day 63, counting from the first vaccine or placebo injection. The starting material was peripheral blood, obtained in a trial of Ad26.COV2.S vaccine versus placebo. Source of these receptors: a person between 18 and 60 years old who received the Ad26.COV2.S COVID-19 vaccine or a placebo.

The CDR3 sequence is CASSLAGNNSPLHF. CDR3 nucleotide sequence: TGTGCCAGCAGCTTGGCGGGGAATAATTCACCCCTCCACTTT. This rearrangement joins TRBV7-3 to TRBJ1-6; D uncertain. V shed 3 bases and J shed 5 bases, with 8 bases lying between them. This CDR3 region has 14 residues. CDR1 and CDR2 (germline): SGHTA, FQGTGA.

The rearrangement joins TRBV19 to TRBJ2-7; the match to TRBD1 covers 10 bases. CDR3 length: 16 amino acids. Losses at the gene ends were 3 bases for V and 2 bases for J; bases not matched to a gene: 7. Germline-derived CDR1 and CDR2 are LNHDA and SQIVND (reference sequence). CDR3 protein: CASSILVGQGAYEQYF. The CDR3, as DNA: TGTGCCAGTAGTATTTTAGTCGGACAGGGGGCCTACGAGCAGTACTTC.

The J gene is TRBJ2-3, the V gene TRBV9; no firm D call. Between the trimmed V and J ends, which lost 1 base and 0 bases, there was a span of 9 bases. CDR1 and CDR2 (germline): SGDLS, YYNGEE. The length of the CDR3 is 15 residues. The CDR3 spells CASSVQESSTDTQYF. The CDR3 DNA sequence: TGTGCCAGCAGCGTACAGGAGTCTAGCACAGATACGCAGTATTTT.

This clone was observed a handful of times. This chain connects TRBV15 to TRBJ2-7; D may be TRBD1 (5 bases). Deletions cut 0 bases from V and 2 bases from J, with 11 bases between. Germline V gene sequence: CDR1 LNHNV, CDR2 YYDKDF (reference sequence). The CDR3 has 15 residues. CDR3 protein: CATSRDPRVPYEQYF. The CDR3 DNA sequence: TGTGCCACCAGCAGAGATCCCAGGGTGCCCTACGAGCAGTACTTC.

The V gene is TRBV19, the J gene TRBJ1-3; D not certain. From germline, CDR1 is LNHDA and CDR2 SQIVND (reference sequence). The V end lost 3 bases, the J end lost 4 bases, and 7 bases lay between the germline ends. This CDR3 is 13 amino acids long. The CDR3 DNA is TGTGCCAGTAGTATGTTAGGCGGAAACACCATATATTTT. It yields the protein CASSMLGGNTIYF.

For the CDR3, the DNA is TGTGCCAGGGGGGGGTTGGAGCTGTTTTTT. It yields the protein CARGGLELFF. The chain joins TRBV21-1 to TRBJ2-2; the DNA was not used to check the table's D call, TRBD2. TRBV21-1 is a pseudogene. The CDR3 is 10 amino acids.

V usage is TRBV9 and J usage is TRBJ1-1; D may be TRBD1 (5 bases). The CDR3 runs to 14 residues. The germline V gene encodes CDR1 SGDLS and CDR2 YYNGEE. The V end was cut by 4 bases, the J end by 4 bases, with 14 bases between. The CDR3 here is CASSRDSVGTEAFF. DNA of the CDR3: TGTGCCAGCAGCCGCGACAGTGTAGGCACTGAAGCTTTCTTT.

Regarding this clone: A much larger clone is a single base away; this may be a read error. The sample has other DNA sequences that encode this CDR3 too. V is TRBV5-6 and J is TRBJ2-7; the D is unclear. The V and J ends lost 0 bases and 4 bases respectively, with 2 bases between them. This CDR3 spans 11 amino acids. In germline, CDR1 is SGHDT, CDR2 YYEEEE. Here the CDR3 reads CASSLGYEQYF. CDR3 DNA: TGTGCCAGCAGCTTGGGGTACGAGCAGTACTTC.

This clone has a handful of counts. The chain recombines TRBV5-1 with TRBJ2-7, with a weak D call TRBD1 (7 bases). Trimming shortened V by 7 bases and J by 1 base, and 15 bases separated the two germline ends. The CDR3 extends over 14 amino acids. The germline gives CDR1 SGHRS, CDR2 YFSETQ. The CDR3 DNA sequence: TGCGCCAGCCGTAGTCAGGGGGGATCCTACGAGCAGTACTTC. This codes for CASRSQGGSYEQYF.

This chain connects TRBV2 to TRBJ1-6, with TRBD1 identical over 9 bases. The length of the CDR3 is 15 residues. J gave up 8 bases and V 3 bases, and 5 bases lay outside the gene matches. Germline CDR1 is SNHLY and CDR2 is FYNNEI. The DNA for the CDR3 is TGTGCCAGCAGTGACTGGGACAGGGTTGATTCACCCCTCCACTTT. It is translated as CASSDWDRVDSPLHF.

The chain couples TRBV25-1 to TRBJ1-4; 7 bases are a match to TRBD1. The CDR3 contains 14 residues. CDR1 MGHDK and CDR2 SYGVNS come from the germline V gene. V shed 6 bases and J 5 bases; nucleotides not matched to a gene: 6. CDR3 region: CASRQTGTNEKLFF. CDR3 sequence (DNA): TGTGCCAGCAGACAGACAGGGACCAATGAAAAACTGTTTTTT.

The chain links TRBV5-6 to TRBJ2-2; TRBD1 aligns across 7 bases. CDR1 is SGHDT, CDR2 YYEEEE, per germline. The CDR3 runs to 16 residues. The ends lost 4 bases at V and 3 bases at J; junction bases unmatched: 9. The CDR3 DNA follows: TGTGCCAGCAGCCCGACCGGGACAGAAGACACCGGGGAGCTGTTTTTT. Residues: CASSPTGTEDTGELFF. Drawing the rest from reference TRBV5-6 and TRBJ2-2, the complete variable domain is DAGVTQSPTHLIKTRGQQVTLRCSPKSGHDTVSWYQQALGQGPQFIFQYYEEEERQRGNFPDRFSGHQFPNYSSELNVNALLLGDSALYLCASSPTGTEDTGELFFGEGSRLTVL.